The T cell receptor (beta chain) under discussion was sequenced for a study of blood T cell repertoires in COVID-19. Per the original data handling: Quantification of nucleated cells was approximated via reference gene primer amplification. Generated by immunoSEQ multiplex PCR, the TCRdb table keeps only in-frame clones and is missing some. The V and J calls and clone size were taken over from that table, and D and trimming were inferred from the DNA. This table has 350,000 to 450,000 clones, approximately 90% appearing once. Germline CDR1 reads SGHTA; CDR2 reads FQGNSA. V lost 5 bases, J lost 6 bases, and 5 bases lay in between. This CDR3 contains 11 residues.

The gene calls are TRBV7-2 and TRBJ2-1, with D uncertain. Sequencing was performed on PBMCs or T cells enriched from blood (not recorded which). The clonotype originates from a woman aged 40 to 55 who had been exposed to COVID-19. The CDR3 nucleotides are TGTGCCAGCAGCGTCCTCAATGAGCAGTTCTTC. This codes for CASSVLNEQFF.